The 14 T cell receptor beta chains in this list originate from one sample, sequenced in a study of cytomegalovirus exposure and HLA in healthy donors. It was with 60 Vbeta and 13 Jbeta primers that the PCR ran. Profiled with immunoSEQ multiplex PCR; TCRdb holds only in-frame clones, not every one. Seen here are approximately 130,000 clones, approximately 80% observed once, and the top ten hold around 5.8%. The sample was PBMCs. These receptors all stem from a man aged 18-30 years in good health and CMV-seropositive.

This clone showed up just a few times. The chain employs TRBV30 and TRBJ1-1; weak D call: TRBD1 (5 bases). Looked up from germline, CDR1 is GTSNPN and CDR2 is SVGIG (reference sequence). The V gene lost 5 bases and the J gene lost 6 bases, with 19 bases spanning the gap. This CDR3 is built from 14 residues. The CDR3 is CAWGKGRGLAEAFF. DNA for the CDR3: TGTGCCTGGGGGAAGGGAAGGGGTTTGGCTGAAGCTTTCTTT.

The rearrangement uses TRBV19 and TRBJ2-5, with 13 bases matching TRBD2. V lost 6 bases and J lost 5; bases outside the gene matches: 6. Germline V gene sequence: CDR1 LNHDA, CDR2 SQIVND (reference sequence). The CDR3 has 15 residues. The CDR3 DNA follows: TGTGCCAGTAGCCTGGGACTAGCGGGGTTGGAGACCCAGTACTTC. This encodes CASSLGLAGLETQYF.

The CDR3 is CASSEGLRQGLNTEAFF. The CDR3 DNA reads TGTGCCAGCAGTGAAGGCCTAAGACAGGGCCTGAACACTGAAGCTTTCTTT. The chain links TRBV6-1 to TRBJ1-1; TRBD1 matches 7 bases. The CDR3 loop spans 17 amino acids. Trimming at V came to 1 base and at J to 0 bases, leaving 8 bases not matched to a gene. CDR1 is MNHNS and CDR2 is SASEGT in the germline V gene.

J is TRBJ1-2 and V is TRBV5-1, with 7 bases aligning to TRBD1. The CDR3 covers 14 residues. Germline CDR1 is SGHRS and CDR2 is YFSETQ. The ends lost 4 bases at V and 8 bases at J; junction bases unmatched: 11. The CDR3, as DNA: TGCGCCAGCAGCCCCCTTGACAGGGTGAACGGCTACACCTTC. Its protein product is CASSPLDRVNGYTF.

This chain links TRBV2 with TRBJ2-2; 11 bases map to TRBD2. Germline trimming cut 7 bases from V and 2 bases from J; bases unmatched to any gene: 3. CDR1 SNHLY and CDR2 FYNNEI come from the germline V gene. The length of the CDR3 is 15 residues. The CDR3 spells CASNSGGANTGELFF. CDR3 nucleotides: TGTGCCAGCAATAGCGGGGGGGCAAACACCGGGGAGCTGTTTTTT.

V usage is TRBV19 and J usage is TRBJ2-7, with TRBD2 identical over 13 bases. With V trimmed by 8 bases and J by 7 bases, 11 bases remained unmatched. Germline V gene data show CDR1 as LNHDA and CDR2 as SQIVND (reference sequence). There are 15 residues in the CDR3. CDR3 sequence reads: CASSLAGGPREEQYF. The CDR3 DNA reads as TGTGCCAGTTCACTAGCGGGAGGGCCGAGGGAAGAGCAGTACTTC.

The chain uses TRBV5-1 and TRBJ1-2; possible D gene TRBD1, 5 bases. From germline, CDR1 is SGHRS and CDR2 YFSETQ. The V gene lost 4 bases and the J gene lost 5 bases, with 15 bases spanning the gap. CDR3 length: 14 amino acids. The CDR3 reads CASSADSAGYGYTF. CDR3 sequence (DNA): TGCGCCAGCAGCGCTGACAGTGCTGGTTATGGCTACACCTTC.

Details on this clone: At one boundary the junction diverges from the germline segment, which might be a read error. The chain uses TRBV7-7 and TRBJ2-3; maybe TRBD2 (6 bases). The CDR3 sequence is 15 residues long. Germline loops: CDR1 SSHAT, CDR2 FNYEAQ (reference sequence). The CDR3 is CASSPLGGATDTQYF. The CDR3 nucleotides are TGTGCTAGCAGCCCCTTAGGCGGGGCCACAGATACGCAGTATTTT.

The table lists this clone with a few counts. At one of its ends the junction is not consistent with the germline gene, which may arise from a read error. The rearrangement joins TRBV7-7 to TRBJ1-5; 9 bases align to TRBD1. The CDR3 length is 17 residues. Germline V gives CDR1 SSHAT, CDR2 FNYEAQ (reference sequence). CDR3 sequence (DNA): TGTGCTAGCAGCTTACCGGATGACAGGGGGGGCAATCAGCCCCAGCATTTT. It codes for CASSLPDDRGGNQPQHF. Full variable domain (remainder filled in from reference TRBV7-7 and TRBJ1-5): GAGVSQSPRYKVTKRGQDVTLRCDPISSHATLYWYQQALGQGPEFLTYFNYEAQPDKSGLPSDRFSAERPEGSISTLTIQRTEQRDSAMYRCASSLPDDRGGNQPQHFGDGTRLSIL.

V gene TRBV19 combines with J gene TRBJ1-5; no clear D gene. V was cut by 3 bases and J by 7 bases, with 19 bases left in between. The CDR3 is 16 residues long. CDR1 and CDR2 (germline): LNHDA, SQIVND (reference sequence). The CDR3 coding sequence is TGTGCCAGTAGTATCCCGTATACTTACCCTCGGCAGCCCCAGCATTTT. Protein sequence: CASSIPYTYPRQPQHF. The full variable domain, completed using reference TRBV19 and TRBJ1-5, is DGGITQSPKYLFRKEGQNVTLSCEQNLNHDAMYWYRQDPGQGLRLIYYSQIVNDFQKGDIAEGYSVSREKKESFPLTVTSAQKNPTAFYLCASSIPYTYPRQPQHFGDGTRLSIL.

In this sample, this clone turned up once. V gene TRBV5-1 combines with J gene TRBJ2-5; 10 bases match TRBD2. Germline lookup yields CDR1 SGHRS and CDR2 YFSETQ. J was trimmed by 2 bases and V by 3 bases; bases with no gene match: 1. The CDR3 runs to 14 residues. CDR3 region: CASSSGLAQETQYF. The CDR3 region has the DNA TGCGCCAGCAGCTCGGGACTAGCGCAAGAGACCCAGTACTTC.

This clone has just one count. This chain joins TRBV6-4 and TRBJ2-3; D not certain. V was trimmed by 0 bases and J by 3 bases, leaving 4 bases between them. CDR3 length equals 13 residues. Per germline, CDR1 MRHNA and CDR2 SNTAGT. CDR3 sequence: CASSDSVTDTQYF. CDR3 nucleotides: TGTGCCAGCAGTGACTCCGTGACAGATACGCAGTATTTT.

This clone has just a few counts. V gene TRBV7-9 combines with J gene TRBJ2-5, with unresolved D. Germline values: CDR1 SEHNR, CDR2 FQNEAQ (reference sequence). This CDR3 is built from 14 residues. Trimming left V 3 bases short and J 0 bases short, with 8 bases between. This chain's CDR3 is CASSFILNQETQYF. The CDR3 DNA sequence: TGTGCCAGCAGCTTCATCCTAAACCAAGAGACCCAGTACTTC.

The chain's CDR3 is CASRRTANTEAFF. DNA of the CDR3: TGTGCCAGCAGAAGGACAGCGAACACTGAAGCTTTCTTT. The rearrangement joins TRBV11-2 to TRBJ1-1; a weak D match, TRBD1 (6 bases). The length of the CDR3 is 13 residues. Between the trimmed V and J ends, which lost 6 bases and 1 base, there was a span of 9 bases. CDR1 SGHAT and CDR2 FQNNGV come from the germline V gene.